This T cell receptor (beta chain) comes out of a study of blood T cell repertoires in COVID-19. Overall study context: Donors in the United States, Italy and Spain gave samples during acute or convalescent COVID-19. Sources were T cells, B-cell-depleted T cells, or PBMCs; the material itself was cDNA or gDNA.

Authors' methods: Counts of nucleated cells, estimated from reference gene primer amplification, were obtained. Assay used: immunoSEQ multiplex PCR; TCRdb lists only in-frame clones, some missing. The V and J calls and clone size are taken from that table; D and trimming were inferred from the DNA. The top ten hold approximately 0.64% of the sample, which has 150,000 to 200,000 clones, 90% seen once. The CDR3 length is 13 residues. V gave up 3 bases and J gave up 5 bases, with 11 bases separating them. Per the germline V gene, CDR1 is MNHEY and CDR2 is SMNVEV (reference sequence). The sequence was collected from a man aged 50 to 60 with acute or convalescent COVID-19. This rearrangement joins TRBV27 to TRBJ2-7; tentative D call: TRBD2 (6 bases). The sequenced sample was peripheral blood. CDR3 nucleotides: TGTGCCAGCAGTTTTAACGGGAGAAACGAGCAGTACTTC. Residues: CASSFNGRNEQYF.